These 10 T cell receptor beta chains were all obtained from the same sample, sequenced in a study of T cells in Graves' hyperthyroidism and ophthalmopathy. From RNA transcripts, TCR beta CDR3 regions were amplified. First-round RT-PCR of the TCR CDR3 relied on the HTBI primer set. One entry per CDR3 protein results from TCRdb running MiXCR on the multiplex PCR reads. The data contain 500,000 to 600,000 distinct CDR3 sequences, under 60% of them singletons. The sequenced sample was peripheral blood or thyroid tissue (not recorded which). The receptors stem from an adult woman with Graves' disease, either hyperthyroidism or ophthalmopathy (not recorded which).

This clonotype was recorded many times. This rearrangement joins TRBV19 to TRBJ1-1; maybe TRBD1 (6 bases). Trimming pared 5 bases from V and 7 bases from J, leaving 14 bases between. CDR1 and CDR2 from the germline V gene are LNHDA and SQIVND (reference sequence). The CDR3 length is 13 residues. The CDR3 nucleotides are TGTGCCAGTAGTTCGCTGGGGGGCGGTGAAGCTTTCTTT. Translation gives CASSSLGGGEAFF.

This chain connects TRBV10-3 to TRBJ1-6, with unresolved D. Germline CDR1 and CDR2: ENHRY and SYGVKD. Deletions cut 6 bases from V and 6 bases from J, with 6 bases between. This CDR3 contains 12 residues. The CDR3, as DNA: TGTGCCATCAGGCGGGGTAATTCACCCCTCCACTTT. It is translated as CAIRRGNSPLHF.

This clonotype was detected ten times or more. The V and J genes are TRBV2 and TRBJ1-5; no reliable D call. V dropped 6 bases and J dropped 1 base, with 10 bases sitting between them. The CDR3 sequence is 14 residues long. Looked up from germline, CDR1 is SNHLY and CDR2 is FYNNEI. The CDR3 bases are TGTGCCAGCAGCCAGGAGTGGAGCAATCAGCCCCAGCATTTT. Amino acids: CASSQEWSNQPQHF.

This rearrangement joins TRBV24-1 to TRBJ2-7; D might be TRBD2 (5 bases). CDR1 is KGHDR and CDR2 is SFDVKD in the germline V gene. This CDR3 region has 13 residues. Between the trimmed V and J ends, which lost 5 bases and 3 bases, there was a span of 10 bases. DNA for the CDR3: TGTGCCACCAGTGCTGTACTAGTCTACGAGCAGTACTTC. The encoded protein is CATSAVLVYEQYF.

Many counts were recorded for this clonotype. This chain connects TRBV7-2 to TRBJ1-5; 9 bases are a match to TRBD1. Per germline, CDR1 SGHTA and CDR2 FQGNSA. V dropped 5 bases and J dropped 14; count of bases not matched to a gene: 10. This CDR3 comprises 13 residues. CDR3 nucleotide sequence: TGTGCCAGCAGCAACCCTGGACAGGGGTTTGAGCATTTT. This encodes CASSNPGQGFEHF.

This clonotype was detected many times. The chain links TRBV5-1 to TRBJ1-2; TRBD1 aligns across 7 bases. This CDR3 is built from 15 residues. CDR1 and CDR2 (germline): SGHRS, YFSETQ. Trimming took 4 bases from V and 3 from J; bases not matched to a gene: 9. The CDR3 is CASSPMTGIDYGYTF. The DNA for the CDR3 is TGCGCCAGCAGCCCCATGACAGGGATCGACTATGGCTACACCTTC.

The J gene is TRBJ2-7, the V gene TRBV29-1; TRBD2 agrees at 7 bases. CDR1 is SQVTM and CDR2 is ANQGSEA in the germline V gene. Trimming removed 1 base from V and 4 bases from J; junction bases left unmatched: 4. This CDR3 contains 13 residues. Written as DNA, the CDR3 is TGCAGCGTTGAAGGCGGGAGTCGGTACGAGCAGTACTTC. It yields the protein CSVEGGSRYEQYF.

This clonotype was observed at least ten times. The chain employs TRBV2 and TRBJ2-7; D is unclear. The CDR3 runs 13 residues. Trimming took off 8 bases at V and 5 bases at J, with 16 bases between the two ends. The germline V gene encodes CDR1 SNHLY and CDR2 FYNNEI. CDR3 residues: CASQSEHFHEQYF. CDR3 nucleotides: TGTGCCAGCCAGTCGGAACACTTCCACGAGCAGTACTTC.

This clonotype was seen many times. The chain recombines TRBV3-1 with TRBJ2-5; D not certain. Germline V gives CDR1 LGHDT, CDR2 YNNKEL (reference sequence). This CDR3 contains 13 residues. V was clipped by 1 base and J by 0 bases, with 3 bases between them. CDR3: CASSQGYQETQYF. The CDR3 bases are TGTGCCAGCAGCCAAGGGTACCAAGAGACCCAGTACTTC.

V gene TRBV12-3 or TRBV12-4 combines with J gene TRBJ1-2, with D perhaps TRBD1 (6 bases). Deletions cut 5 bases from V and 3 bases from J, with 10 bases between. This CDR3 has 13 amino acids. The CDR3 loop reads CASSPGTYYGYTF. The CDR3 DNA reads TGTGCCAGCAGTCCTGGGACATACTATGGCTACACCTTC.